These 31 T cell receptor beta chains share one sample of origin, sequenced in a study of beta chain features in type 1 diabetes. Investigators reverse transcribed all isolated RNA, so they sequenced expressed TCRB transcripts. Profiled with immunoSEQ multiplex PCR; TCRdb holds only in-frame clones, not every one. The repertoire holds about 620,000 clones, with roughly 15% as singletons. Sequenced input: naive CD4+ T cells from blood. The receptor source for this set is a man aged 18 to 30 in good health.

The CDR3 DNA reads as TGTGCCAGCAGTCCCCAGGTGGGAAGAGGGGTATATGGCTACACCTTC. It specifies CASSPQVGRGVYGYTF. The chain has TRBV28 and TRBJ1-2; D is perhaps TRBD1 (5 bases). Trimming stripped 5 bases from V and 5 bases from J, with 21 bases between. Looked up from germline, CDR1 is MDHEN and CDR2 is SYDVKM. The CDR3 has 16 amino acids.

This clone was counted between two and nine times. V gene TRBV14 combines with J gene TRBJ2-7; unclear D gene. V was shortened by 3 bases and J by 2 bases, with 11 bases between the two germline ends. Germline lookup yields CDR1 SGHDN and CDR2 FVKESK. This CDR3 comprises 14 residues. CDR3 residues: CASSQVPSAYEQYF. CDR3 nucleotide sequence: TGTGCCAGCAGCCAGGTCCCGTCGGCCTACGAGCAGTACTTC. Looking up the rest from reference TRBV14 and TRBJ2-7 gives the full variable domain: EAGVTQFPSHSVIEKGQTVTLRCDPISGHDNLYWYRRVMGKEIKFLLHFVKESKQDESGMPNNRFLAERTGGTYSTLKVQPAELEDSGVYFCASSQVPSAYEQYFGPGTRLTVT.

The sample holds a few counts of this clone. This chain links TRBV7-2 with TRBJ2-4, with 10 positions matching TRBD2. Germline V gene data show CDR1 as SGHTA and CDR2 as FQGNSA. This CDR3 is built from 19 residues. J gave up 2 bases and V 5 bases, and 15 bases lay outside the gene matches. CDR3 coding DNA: TGTGCCAGCAGCATAGAAAGTACCAGCGGGGGGGTCACCAAAAACATTCAGTACTTC. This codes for CASSIESTSGGVTKNIQYF.

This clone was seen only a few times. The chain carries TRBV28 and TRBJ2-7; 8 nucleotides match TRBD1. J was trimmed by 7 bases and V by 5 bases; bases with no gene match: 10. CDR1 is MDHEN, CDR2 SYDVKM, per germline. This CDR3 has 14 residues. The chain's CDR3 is CASSPGQGVGEQYF. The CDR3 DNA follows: TGTGCCAGCAGTCCTGGACAGGGAGTGGGGGAGCAGTACTTC.

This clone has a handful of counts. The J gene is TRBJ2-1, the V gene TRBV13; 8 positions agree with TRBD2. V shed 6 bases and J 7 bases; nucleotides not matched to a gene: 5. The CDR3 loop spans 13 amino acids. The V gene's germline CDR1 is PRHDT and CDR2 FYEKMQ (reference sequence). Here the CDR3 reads CASSFSGVNEQFF. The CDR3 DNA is TGTGCCAGCAGTTTTAGCGGGGTAAATGAGCAGTTCTTC. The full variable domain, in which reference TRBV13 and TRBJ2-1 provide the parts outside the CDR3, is AAGVIQSPRHLIKEKRETATLKCYPIPRHDTVYWYQQGPGQDPQFLISFYEKMQSDKGSIPDRFSAQQFSDYHSELNMSSLELGDSALYFCASSFSGVNEQFFGPGTRLTVL.

For the CDR3, the DNA is TGCGCCAGCAGCCAGGCGCTACAGGGGTCAAGAAACATTCAGTACTTC. This codes for CASSQALQGSRNIQYF. The rearrangement uses TRBV4-3 and TRBJ2-4; 7 positions match TRBD1. Per germline, CDR1 LGHNA and CDR2 YSLEER. The CDR3 covers 16 residues. V gave up 3 bases and J gave up 6 bases; unmatched junction bases: 11.

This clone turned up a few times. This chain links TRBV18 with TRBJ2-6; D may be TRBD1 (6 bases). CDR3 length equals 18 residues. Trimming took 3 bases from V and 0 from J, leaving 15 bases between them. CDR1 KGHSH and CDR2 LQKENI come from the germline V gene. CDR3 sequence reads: CASSPYQTGFSGANVLTF. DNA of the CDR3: TGTGCCAGCTCACCCTACCAAACAGGGTTCTCTGGGGCCAACGTCCTGACTTTC.

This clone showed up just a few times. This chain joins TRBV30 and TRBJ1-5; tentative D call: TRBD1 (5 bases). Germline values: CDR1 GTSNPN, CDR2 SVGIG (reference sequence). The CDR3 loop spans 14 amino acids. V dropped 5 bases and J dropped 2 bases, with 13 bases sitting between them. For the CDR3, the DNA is TGTGCCTGGGGGGCGCAACTTGGCAATCAGCCCCAGCATTTT. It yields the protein CAWGAQLGNQPQHF. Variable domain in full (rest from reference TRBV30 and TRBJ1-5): SQTIHQWPATLVQPVGSPLSLECTVEGTSNPNLYWYRQAAGRGLQLLFYSVGIGQISSEVPQNLSASRPQDRQFILSSKKLLLSDSGFYLCAWGAQLGNQPQHFGDGTRLSIL.

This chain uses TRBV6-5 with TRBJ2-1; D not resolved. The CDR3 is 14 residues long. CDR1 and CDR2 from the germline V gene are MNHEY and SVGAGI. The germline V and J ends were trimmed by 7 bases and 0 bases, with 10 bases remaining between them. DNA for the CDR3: TGTGCCAGCAAAACGATAAACTCCTACAATGAGCAGTTCTTC. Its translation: CASKTINSYNEQFF.

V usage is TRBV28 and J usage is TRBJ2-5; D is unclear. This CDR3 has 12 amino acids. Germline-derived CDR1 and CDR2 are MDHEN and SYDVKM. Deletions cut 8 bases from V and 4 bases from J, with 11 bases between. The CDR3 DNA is TGTGCCAGCCGCGGTCCAGCAGAGACCCAGTACTTC. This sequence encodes CASRGPAETQYF. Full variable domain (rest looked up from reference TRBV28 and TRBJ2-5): DVKVTQSSRYLVKRTGEKVFLECVQDMDHENMFWYRQDPGLGLRLIYFSYDVKMKEKGDIPEGYSVSREKKERFSLILESASTNQTSMYLCASRGPAETQYFGPGTRLLVL.

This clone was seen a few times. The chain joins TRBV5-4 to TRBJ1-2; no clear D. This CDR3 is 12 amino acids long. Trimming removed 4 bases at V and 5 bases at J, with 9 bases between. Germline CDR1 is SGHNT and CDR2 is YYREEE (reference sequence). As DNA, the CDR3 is TGTGCCAGCAGCCAAGGGCAGTATGGCTACACCTTC. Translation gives CASSQGQYGYTF.

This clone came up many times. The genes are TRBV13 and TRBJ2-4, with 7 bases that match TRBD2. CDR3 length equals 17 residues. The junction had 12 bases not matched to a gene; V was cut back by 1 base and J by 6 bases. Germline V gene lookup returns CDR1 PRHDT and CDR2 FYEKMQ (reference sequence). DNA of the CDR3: TGTGCCAGCAGCTTAGAATCCTTGAGCGGGATTGGAAACATTCAGTACTTC. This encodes CASSLESLSGIGNIQYF.

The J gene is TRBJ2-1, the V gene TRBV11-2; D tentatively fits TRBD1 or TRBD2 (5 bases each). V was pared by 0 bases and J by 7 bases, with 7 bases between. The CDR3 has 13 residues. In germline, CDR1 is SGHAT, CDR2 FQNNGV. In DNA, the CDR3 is TGTGCCAGCAGCTTAGAGGGACGAAATGAGCAGTTCTTC. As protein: CASSLEGRNEQFF.

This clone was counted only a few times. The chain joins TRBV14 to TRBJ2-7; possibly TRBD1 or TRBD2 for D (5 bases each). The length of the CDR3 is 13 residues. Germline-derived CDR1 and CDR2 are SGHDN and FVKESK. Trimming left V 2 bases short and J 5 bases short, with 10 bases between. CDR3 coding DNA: TGTGCCAGCAGCCAAATACTGGGGGACGAGCAGTACTTC. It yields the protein CASSQILGDEQYF.

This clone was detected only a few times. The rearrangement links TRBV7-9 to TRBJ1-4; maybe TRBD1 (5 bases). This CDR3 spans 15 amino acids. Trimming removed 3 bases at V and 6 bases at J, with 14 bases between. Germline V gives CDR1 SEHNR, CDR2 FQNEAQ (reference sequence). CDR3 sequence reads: CASSLTAGVHEKLFF. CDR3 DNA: TGTGCCAGCAGCTTGACGGCGGGGGTTCATGAAAAACTGTTTTTT.

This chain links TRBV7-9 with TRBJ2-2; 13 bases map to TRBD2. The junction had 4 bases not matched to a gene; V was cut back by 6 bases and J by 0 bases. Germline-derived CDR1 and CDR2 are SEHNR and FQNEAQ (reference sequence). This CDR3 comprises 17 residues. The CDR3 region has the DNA TGTGCCAGCAGTCGACTAGCGGGGGGTCCGAACACCGGGGAGCTGTTTTTT. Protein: CASSRLAGGPNTGELFF. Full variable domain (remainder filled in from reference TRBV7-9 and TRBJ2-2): DTGVSQNPRHKITKRGQNVTFRCDPISEHNRLYWYRQTLGQGPEFLTYFQNEAQLEKSRLLSDRFSAERPKGSFSTLEIQRTEQGDSAMYLCASSRLAGGPNTGELFFGEGSRLTVL.

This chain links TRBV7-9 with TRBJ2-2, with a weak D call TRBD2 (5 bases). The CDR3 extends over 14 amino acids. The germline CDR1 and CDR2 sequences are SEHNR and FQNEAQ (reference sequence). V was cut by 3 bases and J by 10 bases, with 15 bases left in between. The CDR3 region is CASSLDSSTTELFF. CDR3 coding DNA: TGTGCCAGCAGCTTGGACTCCTCGACCACGGAGCTGTTTTTT.

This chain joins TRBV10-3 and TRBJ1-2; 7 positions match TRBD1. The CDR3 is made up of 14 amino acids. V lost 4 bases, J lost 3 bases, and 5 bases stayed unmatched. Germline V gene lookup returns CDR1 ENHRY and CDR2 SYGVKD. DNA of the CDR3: TGTGCCATCAGTGGAGGGGGCGCGGACTATGGCTACACCTTC. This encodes CAISGGGADYGYTF.

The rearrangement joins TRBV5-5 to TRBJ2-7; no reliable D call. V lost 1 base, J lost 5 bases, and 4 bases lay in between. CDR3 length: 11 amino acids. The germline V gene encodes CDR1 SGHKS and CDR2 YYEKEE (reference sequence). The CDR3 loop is CASSLLHEQYF. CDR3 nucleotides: TGTGCCAGCAGCTTGCTTCACGAGCAGTACTTC.

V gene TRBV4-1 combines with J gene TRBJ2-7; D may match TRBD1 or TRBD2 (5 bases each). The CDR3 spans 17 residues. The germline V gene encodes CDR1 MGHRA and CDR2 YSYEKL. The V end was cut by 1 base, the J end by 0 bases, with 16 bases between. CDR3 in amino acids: CASSQGARDLSSYEQYF. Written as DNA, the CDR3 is TGCGCCAGCAGCCAAGGGGCTCGGGACCTCAGCTCCTACGAGCAGTACTTC.

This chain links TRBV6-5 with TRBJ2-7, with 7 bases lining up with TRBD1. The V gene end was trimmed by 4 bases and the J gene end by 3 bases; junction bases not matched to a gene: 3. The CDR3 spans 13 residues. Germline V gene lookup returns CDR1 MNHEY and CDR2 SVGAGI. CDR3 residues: CASSLAGGYEQYF. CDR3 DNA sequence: TGTGCCAGCAGTTTGGCAGGGGGCTACGAGCAGTACTTC.

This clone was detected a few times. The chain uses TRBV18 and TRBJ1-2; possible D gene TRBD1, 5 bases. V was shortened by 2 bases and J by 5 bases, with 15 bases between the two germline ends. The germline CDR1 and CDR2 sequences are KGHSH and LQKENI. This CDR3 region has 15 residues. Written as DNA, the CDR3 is TGTGCCAGCTCACCAATCGACAGAGAGATATATGGCTACACCTTC. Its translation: CASSPIDREIYGYTF.

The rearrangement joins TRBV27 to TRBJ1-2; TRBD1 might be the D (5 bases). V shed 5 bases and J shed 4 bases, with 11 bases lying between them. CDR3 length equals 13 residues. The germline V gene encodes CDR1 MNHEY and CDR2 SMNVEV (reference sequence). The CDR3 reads CASSPTGGYGYTF. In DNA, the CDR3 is TGTGCCAGCAGTCCCACAGGAGGCTATGGCTACACCTTC.

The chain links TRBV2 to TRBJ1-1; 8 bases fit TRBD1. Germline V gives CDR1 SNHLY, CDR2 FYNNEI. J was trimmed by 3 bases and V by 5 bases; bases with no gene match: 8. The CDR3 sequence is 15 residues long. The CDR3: CASSYRGLRDTEAFF. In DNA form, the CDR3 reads TGTGCCAGCAGTTACAGGGGGTTGAGGGACACTGAAGCTTTCTTT.

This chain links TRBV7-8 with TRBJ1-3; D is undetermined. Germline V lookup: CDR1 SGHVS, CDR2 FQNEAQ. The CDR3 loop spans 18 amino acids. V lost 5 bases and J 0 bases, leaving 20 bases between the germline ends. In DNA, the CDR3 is TGTGCCAGCAGCCCGATACTTGGACGTGACTACTCTGGAAACACCATATATTTT. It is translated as CASSPILGRDYSGNTIYF.

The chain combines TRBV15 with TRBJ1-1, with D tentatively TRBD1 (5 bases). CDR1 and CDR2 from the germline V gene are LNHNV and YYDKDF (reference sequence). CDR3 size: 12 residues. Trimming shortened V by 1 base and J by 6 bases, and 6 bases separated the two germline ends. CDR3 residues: CATSRAGSEAFF. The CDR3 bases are TGTGCCACCAGCAGAGCAGGGTCTGAAGCTTTCTTT.

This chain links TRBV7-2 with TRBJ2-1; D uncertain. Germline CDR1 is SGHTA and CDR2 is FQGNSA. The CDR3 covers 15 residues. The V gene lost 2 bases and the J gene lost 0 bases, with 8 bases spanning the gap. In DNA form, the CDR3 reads TGTGCCAGCAGCTTAAGGCTTAGCTCCTACAATGAGCAGTTCTTC. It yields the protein CASSLRLSSYNEQFF. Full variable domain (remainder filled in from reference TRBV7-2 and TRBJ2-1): GAGVSQSPSNKVTEKGKDVELRCDPISGHTALYWYRQSLGQGLEFLIYFQGNSAPDKSGLPSDRFSAERTGGSVSTLTIQRTQQEDSAVYLCASSLRLSSYNEQFFGPGTRLTVL.

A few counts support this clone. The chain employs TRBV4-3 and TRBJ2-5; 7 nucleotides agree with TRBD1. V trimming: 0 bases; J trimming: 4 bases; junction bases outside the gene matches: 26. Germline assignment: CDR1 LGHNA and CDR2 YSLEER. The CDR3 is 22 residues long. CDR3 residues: CASSQDLPRQTGIRARSETQYF. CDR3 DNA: TGCGCCAGCAGCCAAGATTTGCCTCGCCAGACAGGGATAAGGGCGAGATCAGAGACCCAGTACTTC.

The CDR3 spells CATSRDTGTGELFF. The CDR3 nucleotides are TGTGCCACCAGCAGGGACACCGGAACCGGGGAGCTGTTTTTT. V is TRBV15 and J is TRBJ2-2; D is possibly TRBD1 (5 bases). CDR1 and CDR2 from the germline V gene are LNHNV and YYDKDF (reference sequence). The CDR3 runs 14 residues. The V and J ends lost 3 bases and 5 bases respectively, with 10 bases between them.

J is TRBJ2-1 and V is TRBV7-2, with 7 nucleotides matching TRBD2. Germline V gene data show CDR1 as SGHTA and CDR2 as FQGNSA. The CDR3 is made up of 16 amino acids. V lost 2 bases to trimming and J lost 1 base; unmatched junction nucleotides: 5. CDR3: CASSLTTSISYNEQFF. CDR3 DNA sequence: TGTGCCAGCAGCTTAACGACTAGCATATCCTACAATGAGCAGTTCTTC.

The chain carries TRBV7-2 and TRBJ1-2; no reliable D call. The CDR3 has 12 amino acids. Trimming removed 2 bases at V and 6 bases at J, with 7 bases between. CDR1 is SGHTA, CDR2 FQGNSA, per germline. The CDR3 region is CASSLRPNGYTF. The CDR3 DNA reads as TGTGCCAGCAGCTTACGGCCAAATGGCTACACCTTC. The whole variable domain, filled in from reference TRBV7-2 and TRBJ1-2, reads GAGVSQSPSNKVTEKGKDVELRCDPISGHTALYWYRQSLGQGLEFLIYFQGNSAPDKSGLPSDRFSAERTGGSVSTLTIQRTQQEDSAVYLCASSLRPNGYTFGSGTRLTVV.